The 27 T cell receptor beta chains listed next were all sequenced from one sample in a study of T cells in Graves' hyperthyroidism and ophthalmopathy. RNA transcripts gave rise to amplified TCR beta CDR3 regions. During a first-round RT-PCR of the TCR CDR3, the HTBI primer set was used. A single record per CDR3 protein comes from TCRdb applying MiXCR to the multiplex PCR reads. The sample lists approximately 640,000 distinct CDR3 sequences, about 45% seen once, with under 8% in the top ten. The sample comprised peripheral blood or thyroid tissue (not recorded which). Receptors were obtained from an adult man with Graves' disease, either hyperthyroidism or ophthalmopathy (not recorded which).

The chain employs TRBV9 and TRBJ2-7; 9 positions agree with TRBD2. CDR1 is SGDLS and CDR2 is YYNGEE in the germline V gene. Trimming cost V 4 bases and J 2 bases; bases outside gene matches: 7. The CDR3 has 15 residues. CDR3 nucleotide sequence: TGTGCCAGCAGCTTGGGACTAGCTCCAGCCTACGAGCAGTACTTC. It yields the protein CASSLGLAPAYEQYF.

The count of this clonotype is one. The rearrangement links TRBV9 to TRBJ1-6, with no clear D. V was clipped by 3 bases and J by 7 bases, with 14 bases between them. The CDR3 spans 15 residues. Per germline, CDR1 SGDLS and CDR2 YYNGEE. The CDR3 DNA reads TGTGCCAGCAGCGCGAAGCCAGGAGGCAATTCACCCCTCCACTTT. This encodes CASSAKPGGNSPLHF.

This clonotype was observed once. The chain uses TRBV20-1 and TRBJ1-1, with 10 positions matching TRBD1. This CDR3 has 17 residues. The germline V gene has CDR1 DFQATT and CDR2 SNEGSKA (reference sequence). The ends lost 0 bases at V and 5 bases at J; junction bases unmatched: 12. CDR3 sequence: CSARDLRQGAVGTEAFF. DNA for the CDR3: TGCAGTGCTAGAGATCTGAGACAGGGGGCGGTTGGGACTGAAGCTTTCTTT.

The chain joins TRBV5-1 to TRBJ1-2; possible D gene TRBD1, 5 bases. Germline-derived CDR1 and CDR2 are SGHRS and YFSETQ. Trimming cost V 0 bases and J 5 bases, with 14 bases left between them. CDR3 length: 15 residues. The CDR3: CASSLAEGRSYGYTF. CDR3 DNA: TGCGCCAGCAGCTTGGCCGAGGGGAGGAGTTATGGCTACACCTTC.

The chain has TRBV20-1 and TRBJ1-5; D unclear. This CDR3 region has 16 residues. Germline V gives CDR1 DFQATT, CDR2 SNEGSKA (reference sequence). Trimming shortened V by 0 bases and J by 7 bases, and 19 bases separated the two germline ends. The CDR3 DNA is TGCAGTGCTAGAGATAGACGGTCGGGATCTGAGCAGCCCCAGCATTTT. This gives the protein CSARDRRSGSEQPQHF.

This clonotype was recorded many times. The rearrangement joins TRBV25-1 to TRBJ1-2; tentative D call: TRBD1 (6 bases). Germline V gene sequence: CDR1 MGHDK, CDR2 SYGVNS. CDR3 length: 14 residues. Trimming removed 1 base at V and 6 bases at J, with 12 bases between. Written as DNA, the CDR3 is TGTGCCAGCAGTGAATCTGTTAGACAGGATGGCTACACCTTC. Translation: CASSESVRQDGYTF.

The V gene is TRBV7-2, the J gene TRBJ2-5, with TRBD2 as a possible D gene (7 bases). Trimming took 5 bases from V and 5 from J, leaving 21 bases between them. Per the germline V gene, CDR1 is SGHTA and CDR2 is FQGNSA. CDR3 length: 16 residues. Here the CDR3 DNA reads TGTGCCAGCAGCCAAGACGAGCGGAAGGGGGGGGAGACCCAGTACTTC. This sequence encodes CASSQDERKGGETQYF.

A few counts support this clonotype. The rearrangement links TRBV20-1 to TRBJ1-3; 9 bases map to TRBD1. Trimming took 5 bases from V and 3 from J; bases not matched to a gene: 2. CDR1 DFQATT and CDR2 SNEGSKA come from the germline V gene (reference sequence). The CDR3 is 13 amino acids. CDR3 region: CSAGDRVGNTIYF. CDR3 sequence (DNA): TGCAGTGCTGGGGACAGGGTTGGAAACACCATATATTTT.

This clonotype was observed a few times. The chain combines TRBV10-3 with TRBJ1-2, with a weak D call TRBD1 (5 bases). Trimming removed 10 bases from V and 2 bases from J, with 26 bases in between. This CDR3 is 17 amino acids long. In germline, CDR1 is ENHRY, CDR2 SYGVKD. CDR3 nucleotides: TGTGCCACCCTAAGCCCTCCGGGACTCTCTAGGAACTATGGCTACACCTTC. Translation gives CATLSPPGLSRNYGYTF.

This clonotype was seen ten or more times. J is TRBJ1-6 and V is TRBV5-1; D call uncertain. There are 14 residues in the CDR3. The V and J ends lost 3 bases and 8 bases respectively, with 12 bases between them. Germline CDR1 is SGHRS and CDR2 is YFSETQ. CDR3 bases: TGCGCCAGCAGCTCGGGGTTCGGGGATTCACCCCTCCACTTT. This codes for CASSSGFGDSPLHF.

This clonotype was seen ten or more times. J is TRBJ1-6 and V is TRBV5-1; tentative D call: TRBD1 (5 bases). CDR3 size: 15 residues. The germline V gene encodes CDR1 SGHRS and CDR2 YFSETQ. V was trimmed by 0 bases and J by 9 bases, leaving 13 bases between them. CDR3: CASSLGGVGRSPLHF. The CDR3 nucleotides are TGCGCCAGCAGCTTGGGAGGGGTAGGGCGTTCACCCCTCCACTTT.

The chain uses TRBV20-1 and TRBJ1-4; tentatively, D is TRBD1 (6 bases). The CDR3 has 13 residues. Germline assignment: CDR1 DFQATT and CDR2 SNEGSKA (reference sequence). The V end was cut by 6 bases, the J end by 8 bases, with 16 bases between. The CDR3 loop is CSAKSGGLEKLFF. CDR3 bases: TGCAGTGCCAAATCGGGGGGCTTGGAAAAACTGTTTTTT.

This clonotype was observed many times. The chain uses TRBV25-1 and TRBJ2-7, with D perhaps given as TRBD1 or TRBD2 (5 bases each). V gave up 3 bases and J gave up 6 bases, with 15 bases separating them. The V gene's germline CDR1 is MGHDK and CDR2 SYGVNS. The CDR3 has 14 amino acids. The CDR3 is CASSDRDTGAEQYF. The DNA of the CDR3 is TGTGCCAGCAGTGACCGGGATACCGGGGCCGAGCAGTACTTC.

The V call is TRBV12-3 or TRBV12-4, the J call TRBJ2-7; D might be TRBD1 (5 bases). The V end lost 6 bases, the J end lost 4 bases, and 10 bases lay between the germline ends. The length of the CDR3 is 12 residues. Here the CDR3 DNA reads TGTGCCAGCAGGTCGACAGAGTACGAGCAGTACTTC. It specifies CASRSTEYEQYF.

This clonotype was observed a few times. This chain connects TRBV28 to TRBJ1-5; no reliable D call. Trimming left V 6 bases short and J 0 bases short, with 6 bases between. This CDR3 is built from 13 residues. From germline, CDR1 is MDHEN and CDR2 SYDVKM. The CDR3 spells CASSPPSNQPQHF. In DNA form, the CDR3 reads TGTGCCAGCAGCCCTCCTAGCAATCAGCCCCAGCATTTT.

This clonotype was counted many times. The chain has TRBV10-3 and TRBJ1-5; 9 nucleotides agree with TRBD1. In germline, CDR1 is ENHRY, CDR2 SYGVKD. The CDR3 extends over 15 amino acids. Trimming at V came to 2 bases and at J to 5 bases, leaving 4 bases not matched to a gene. In nucleotides, the CDR3 is TGTGCCATCAGTGAGGCTCGGGACAGGGATCAGCCCCAGCATTTT. It encodes CAISEARDRDQPQHF.

This clonotype showed up just a few times. The gene calls are TRBV19 and TRBJ1-1; weak D call: TRBD1 (5 bases). There are 13 residues in the CDR3. The germline V and J ends were trimmed by 7 bases and 0 bases, with 9 bases remaining between them. The germline CDR1 and CDR2 sequences are LNHDA and SQIVND (reference sequence). As DNA, the CDR3 is TGTGCCAGTAAGGGGAGACTGAACACTGAAGCTTTCTTT. The encoded protein is CASKGRLNTEAFF. Full variable domain (missing parts from reference TRBV19 and TRBJ1-1): DGGITQSPKYLFRKEGQNVTLSCEQNLNHDAMYWYRQDPGQGLRLIYYSQIVNDFQKGDIAEGYSVSREKKESFPLTVTSAQKNPTAFYLCASKGRLNTEAFFGQGTRLTVV.

This clonotype was recorded a few times. The V call is TRBV10-3, the J call TRBJ2-7; 9 bases match TRBD1. The J segment lost 5 bases and the V segment lost 10 bases, leaving 6 bases of the junction unmatched. The V gene's germline CDR1 is ENHRY and CDR2 SYGVKD. The CDR3 length is 12 residues. CDR3 amino acids: CATGQGLDEQYF. In DNA form, the CDR3 reads TGTGCCACCGGACAGGGGTTGGACGAGCAGTACTTC.

A remark on this clonotype: Germline and junction disagree at one end, which may indicate a read error. V is TRBV10-3 and J is TRBJ2-7, with a weak D call TRBD1 (7 bases). Per the germline V gene, CDR1 is ENHRY and CDR2 is SYGVKD. The CDR3 consists of 14 residues. This CDR3 is CASSLRGRGREQYF. The CDR3 DNA is TGTGCCAGCAGTTTACGGGGCAGGGGGAGGGAGCAGTACTTC.

The chain recombines TRBV20-1 with TRBJ1-5; possible D gene TRBD1, 5 bases. The CDR3 length is 14 residues. CDR1 is DFQATT, CDR2 SNEGSKA, per germline (reference sequence). Trimming stripped 0 bases from V and 6 bases from J, with 12 bases between. CDR3 sequence reads: CSARDRGEGQPQHF. DNA for the CDR3: TGCAGTGCTAGAGATCGAGGGGAGGGTCAGCCCCAGCATTTT.

The gene calls are TRBV29-1 and TRBJ2-5, with 9 positions matching TRBD2. Germline CDR1 SQVTM, CDR2 ANQGSEA. V gave up 4 bases and J gave up 6 bases; unmatched junction bases: 15. The CDR3 runs to 16 residues. The CDR3 reads CSVGDSGSGGEKTQYF. In DNA, the CDR3 is TGCAGCGTTGGGGATAGCGGGAGCGGCGGGGAAAAGACCCAGTACTTC.

This clonotype was counted between two and nine times. V is TRBV5-1 and J is TRBJ1-1; TRBD1 aligns across 7 bases. The CDR3 is 15 residues long. Germline V gene sequence: CDR1 SGHRS, CDR2 YFSETQ. The J segment lost 1 base and the V segment lost 6 bases, leaving 9 bases of the junction unmatched. In DNA form, the CDR3 reads TGCGCCAGCAAATGGGACAGTCGAGCGAACACTGAAGCTTTCTTT. Translation gives CASKWDSRANTEAFF.

This rearrangement joins TRBV2 to TRBJ2-7; no clear D gene. Germline V gives CDR1 SNHLY, CDR2 FYNNEI. This CDR3 contains 17 residues. V was shortened by 4 bases and J by 3 bases, with 22 bases between the two germline ends. The CDR3 DNA is TGTGCCAGCAGTGCTAGTTTGCGTAGGGTCACACTCTACGAGCAGTACTTC. Its protein is CASSASLRRVTLYEQYF.

The chain recombines TRBV2 with TRBJ1-6, with D tentatively TRBD1 (5 bases). This CDR3 is built from 13 residues. The V end lost 8 bases, the J end lost 8 bases, and 13 bases lay between the germline ends. Germline loops: CDR1 SNHLY, CDR2 FYNNEI. Here the CDR3 reads CASFGGTYSPLHF. The CDR3 DNA is TGTGCCAGCTTCGGGGGGACCTATTCACCCCTCCACTTT.

This clonotype occurred many times. The rearrangement uses TRBV15 and TRBJ1-5, with 9 bases identical to TRBD1. With 1 base clipped from V and 1 base from J, the junction kept 5 bases outside the gene matches. Germline loops: CDR1 LNHNV, CDR2 YYDKDF (reference sequence). CDR3 length equals 17 residues. The CDR3 reads CATSRGDRVTSNQPQHF. The CDR3 region has the DNA TGTGCCACCAGCAGAGGGGACAGGGTCACAAGCAATCAGCCCCAGCATTTT.

The chain couples TRBV7-9 to TRBJ2-7; 7 positions match TRBD1. V was pared by 6 bases and J by 6 bases, with 11 bases of the junction left unmatched. The CDR3 is 14 amino acids. Per the germline V gene, CDR1 is SEHNR and CDR2 is FQNEAQ (reference sequence). The CDR3 bases are TGTGCCAGCAGGACGGGACAGACGACTTCCGAGCAGTACTTC. Translating gives CASRTGQTTSEQYF.

This sequence joins TRBV7-6 and TRBJ1-4; the match to TRBD1 covers 7 bases. The germline CDR1 and CDR2 sequences are SGHVS and FNYEAQ. This CDR3 region has 14 residues. V was pared by 1 base and J by 5 bases, with 1 base of the junction left unmatched. The CDR3 DNA reads as TGTGCCAGCAGCTTAGGGGGACAGAATGAAAAACTGTTTTTT. This encodes CASSLGGQNEKLFF. The variable domain in full, completed from reference TRBV7-6 and TRBJ1-4, reads GAGVSQSPRYKVTKRGQDVALRCDPISGHVSLYWYRQALGQGPEFLTYFNYEAQQDKSGLPNDRFSAERPEGSISTLTIQRTEQRDSAMYRCASSLGGQNEKLFFGSGTQLSVL.